This T cell receptor (beta chain) was sequenced during a study of T cell changes during pregnancy in multiple sclerosis. Measured with immunoSEQ multiplex PCR; TCRdb has only the in-frame clones, and not every one. This table holds 45,000 to 55,000 clones, about 92% found once. The TCR was taken from a female donor with multiple sclerosis, enrolled in a pregnancy study. Sequenced here: peripheral blood, sampled after pregnancy.

The CDR3 region has the DNA TGTGCCATCAGTGAGCCGACAGGGACAGTCTACGAGCAGTACTTC. It is translated as CAISEPTGTVYEQYF. V usage is TRBV10-3 and J usage is TRBJ2-7, with TRBD1 matching 7 bases. The CDR3 loop spans 15 amino acids. Germline V gene data show CDR1 as ENHRY and CDR2 as SYGVKD. The J segment lost 3 bases and the V segment lost 2 bases, leaving 7 bases of the junction unmatched.